This T cell receptor (beta chain) was retrieved from a study of T cells in Graves' hyperthyroidism and ophthalmopathy. Study-wide context: The blood sample was taken at first diagnosis, before treatment began.

Germline V CDR1 and CDR2: SGHAT, FQNNGV. The length of the CDR3 is 16 residues. V lost 5 bases, J lost 4 bases, and 9 bases stayed unmatched. The source material, RNA transcripts, was used to amplify TCR beta CDR3 regions. The HTBI primer set served for first-round RT-PCR of the TCR CDR3. Via MiXCR, TCRdb re-called the multiplex PCR reads, giving one row per CDR3 protein. Altogether 730,000 or so distinct CDR3 sequences are present, around 19% being singletons, with the ten largest covering approximately 16%. General observations from the study: The model predicted ophthalmopathy a median approximately six months before onset. Most expanded thyroid clonotypes above 0.001 recurred in blood. Separating ophthalmopathy from stable hyperthyroidism was achieved by a 13 V-J model.

This clonotype showed up just a few times. As yet, its antigen is unknown. Sequencing input: blood. The receptor comes from a woman aged 45-65 years with Graves' hyperthyroidism that later progressed to Graves' ophthalmopathy. The V and J genes are TRBV11-2 and TRBJ1-4; TRBD1 matches 8 bases. CDR3 sequence (DNA): TGTGCCAGCAGCCCCATGGGACAGGAGATTAATGAAAAACTGTTTTTT. This sequence encodes CASSPMGQEINEKLFF.